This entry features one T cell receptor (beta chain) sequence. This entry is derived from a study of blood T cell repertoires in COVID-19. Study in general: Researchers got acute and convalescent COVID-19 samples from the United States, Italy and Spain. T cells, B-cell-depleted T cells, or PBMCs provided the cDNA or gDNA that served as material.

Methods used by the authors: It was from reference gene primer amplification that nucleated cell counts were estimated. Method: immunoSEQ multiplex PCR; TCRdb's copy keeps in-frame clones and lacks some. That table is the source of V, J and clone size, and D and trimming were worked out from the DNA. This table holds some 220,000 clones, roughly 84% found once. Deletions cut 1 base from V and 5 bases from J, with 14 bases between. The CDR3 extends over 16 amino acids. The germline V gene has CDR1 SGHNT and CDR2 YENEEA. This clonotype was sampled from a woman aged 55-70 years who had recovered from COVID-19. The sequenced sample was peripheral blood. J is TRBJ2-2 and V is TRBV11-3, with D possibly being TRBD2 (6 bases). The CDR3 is CASSLGGAGWTGELFF. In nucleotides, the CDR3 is TGTGCCAGCAGCTTAGGCGGTGCGGGGTGGACCGGGGAGCTGTTTTTT.